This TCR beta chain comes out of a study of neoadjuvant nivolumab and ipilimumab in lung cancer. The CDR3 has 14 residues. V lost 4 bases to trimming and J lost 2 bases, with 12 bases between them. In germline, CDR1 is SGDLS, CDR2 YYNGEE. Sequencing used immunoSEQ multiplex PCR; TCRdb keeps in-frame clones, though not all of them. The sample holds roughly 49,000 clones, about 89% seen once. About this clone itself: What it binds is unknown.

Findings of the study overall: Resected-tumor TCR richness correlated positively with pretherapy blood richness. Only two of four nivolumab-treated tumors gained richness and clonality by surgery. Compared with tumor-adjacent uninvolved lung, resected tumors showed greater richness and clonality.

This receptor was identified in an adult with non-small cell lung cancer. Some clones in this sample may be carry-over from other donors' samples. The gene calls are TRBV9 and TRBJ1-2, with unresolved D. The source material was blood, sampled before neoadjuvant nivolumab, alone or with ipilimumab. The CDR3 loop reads CASSLDVGNYGYTF. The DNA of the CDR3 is TGTGCCAGCAGCCTCGATGTGGGGAACTATGGCTACACCTTC.